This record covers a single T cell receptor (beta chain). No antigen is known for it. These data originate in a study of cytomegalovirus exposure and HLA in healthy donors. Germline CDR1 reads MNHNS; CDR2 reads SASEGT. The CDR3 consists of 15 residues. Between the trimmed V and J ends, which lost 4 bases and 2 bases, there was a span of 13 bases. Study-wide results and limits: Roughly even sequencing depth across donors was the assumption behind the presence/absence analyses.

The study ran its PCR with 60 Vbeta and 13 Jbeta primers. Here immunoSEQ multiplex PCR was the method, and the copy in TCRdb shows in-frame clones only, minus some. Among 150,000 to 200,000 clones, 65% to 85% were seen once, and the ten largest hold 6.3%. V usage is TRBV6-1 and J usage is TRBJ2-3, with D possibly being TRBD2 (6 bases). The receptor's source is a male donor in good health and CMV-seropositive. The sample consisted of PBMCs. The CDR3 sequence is CASSGWRGPTDTQYF. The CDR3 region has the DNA TGTGCCAGCAGTGGGTGGCGGGGCCCCACAGATACGCAGTATTTT.